A selection of T cell receptor beta chains follows, all from one sample in a study of blood T cell repertoires in COVID-19. TCRdb keeps only in-frame clones here, not all; method: immunoSEQ multiplex PCR. Of roughly 87,000 clones in the sample, over 75% are singletons; the top ten hold approximately 2.3%. Sequences were obtained from peripheral blood. The receptor source for this set is a woman aged 70-85 years with acute or convalescent COVID-19. Both conserved end residues are part of each CDR3. A D gene is named only where the DNA matches it firmly. Expanded clones get a size class; other rows say once, few or many, or leave the size out.

J: TRBJ1-4
D: .
V: TRBV18
size: .
CDR3: CASSPPSGVTNEKLFF
DNA: TGTGCCAGCTCACCACCGAGCGGGGTAACTAATGAAAAACTGTTTTTT

J: TRBJ2-2
D: .
V: TRBV5-1
size: .
CDR3: CASSDPRTAQGELFF
DNA: TGCGCCAGCAGCGATCCCCGAACCGCACAAGGGGAGCTGTTTTTT

J: TRBJ1-2
D: .
V: TRBV2
size: .
CDR3: CASCRDIYGYTF
DNA: TGTGCCAGTTGCCGGGACATCTATGGCTACACCTTC

J: TRBJ2-1
D: .
V: TRBV7-9
size: .
CDR3: CASDPRGSEQFF
DNA: TGTGCCAGCGACCCCCGGGGAAGTGAGCAGTTCTTC

J: TRBJ1-5
D: .
V: TRBV2
size: .
CDR3: CASSEASTVGVGQHF
DNA: TGTGCCAGCAGTGAAGCGTCCACGGTAGGGGTAGGCCAGCATTTT

J: TRBJ2-7
D: TRBD1
V: TRBV28
size: .
CDR3: CASSPGGDAYEQYF
DNA: TGTGCCAGCAGTCCAGGGGGTGATGCCTACGAGCAGTACTTC

J: TRBJ1-3
D: .
V: TRBV4-1
size: .
CDR3: CASSQDSRVGNTIYF
DNA: TGCGCCAGCAGCCAAGATTCCAGGGTTGGAAACACCATATATTTT

J: TRBJ1-2
D: TRBD1
V: TRBV7-9
size: .
CDR3: CASSLGLRTGDDYGYTF
DNA: TGTGCCAGCAGCTTAGGCCTTCGGACAGGGGACGACTATGGCTACACCTTC

J: TRBJ2-2
D: .
V: TRBV5-1
size: .
CDR3: CAGSNRDTAGELFF
DNA: TGCGCCGGCAGCAATAGGGACACCGCCGGGGAGCTGTTTTTT

J: TRBJ1-5
D: TRBD1
V: TRBV24-1
size: .
CDR3: CATSGDRGRDSNQPQHF
DNA: TGTGCCACCAGTGGTGACAGGGGTCGGGATAGCAATCAGCCCCAGCATTTT

J: TRBJ1-2
D: TRBD1
V: TRBV29-1
size: .
CDR3: CSVGQGNEVGGYTF
DNA: TGCAGCGTCGGACAGGGGAATGAGGTAGGAGGCTACACCTTC

J: TRBJ2-1
D: TRBD1
V: TRBV2
size: .
CDR3: CASPTGTGLNEQFF
DNA: TGTGCCAGCCCTACCGGGACAGGGTTGAATGAGCAGTTCTTC

J: TRBJ1-1
D: .
V: TRBV19
size: .
CDR3: CASSIEAKNTEAFF
DNA: TGTGCCAGTAGTATAGAAGCCAAGAACACTGAAGCTTTCTTT

J: TRBJ1-2
D: .
V: TRBV4-1
size: .
CDR3: CASSQVPLREGGYTF
DNA: TGCGCCAGCAGCCAAGTTCCCCTCAGGGAAGGAGGCTACACCTTC

J: TRBJ1-2
D: TRBD1
V: TRBV11-2
size: .
CDR3: CASSLDRQGPYGYTF
DNA: TGTGCCAGCAGCTTAGACAGACAGGGCCCGTATGGCTACACCTTC

J: TRBJ1-3
D: .
V: TRBV12-3/TRBV12-4
size: .
CDR3: CASSLERNTIYF
DNA: TGTGCCAGCAGCCTCGAGAGAAACACCATATATTTT

J: TRBJ2-7
D: TRBD1
V: TRBV28
size: .
CDR3: CASSYPPGQGYEQYF
DNA: TGTGCCAGCAGTTACCCACCGGGACAGGGCTACGAGCAGTACTTC

J: TRBJ1-4
D: TRBD1
V: TRBV15
size: .
CDR3: CATSRGYQTGRNEKLFF
DNA: TGTGCCACCAGCAGAGGGTACCAGACAGGGAGGAATGAAAAACTGTTTTTT

J: TRBJ2-7
D: TRBD1
V: TRBV7-2
size: .
CDR3: CASGSGTAYEQYF
DNA: TGTGCCAGCGGATCCGGGACAGCCTACGAGCAGTACTTC

J: TRBJ1-4
D: .
V: TRBV5-1
size: .
CDR3: CASSSGLSNEKLFF
DNA: TGCGCCAGCAGCTCAGGGTTGTCTAATGAAAAACTGTTTTTT

J: TRBJ1-3
D: .
V: TRBV11-3
size: .
CDR3: CASRQGLSGNTIYF
DNA: TGTGCCAGCAGACAGGGTCTATCTGGAAACACCATATATTTT

J: TRBJ1-2
D: TRBD1
V: TRBV10-3
size: .
CDR3: CAITMDRASYGYTF
DNA: TGTGCCATCACCATGGACAGGGCTAGCTATGGCTACACCTTC

J: TRBJ1-4
D: TRBD1
V: TRBV11-2
size: few
CDR3: CASSDRGWTNEKLFF
DNA: TGTGCCAGCAGCGACAGGGGTTGGACTAATGAAAAACTGTTTTTT

J: TRBJ2-3
D: TRBD2
V: TRBV28
size: .
CDR3: CASSLRGLAGEDTQYF
DNA: TGTGCCAGCAGTTTACGGGGACTAGCGGGGGAAGATACGCAGTATTTT

J: TRBJ1-2
D: TRBD1
V: TRBV19
size: .
CDR3: CASSTTGANYGYTF
DNA: TGTGCCAGTAGTACGACAGGGGCTAACTATGGCTACACCTTC

J: TRBJ2-2
D: TRBD1
V: TRBV11-2
size: .
CDR3: CASSNHPTGTANTGELFF
DNA: TGTGCCAGCAGCAACCACCCTACCGGGACAGCGAACACCGGGGAGCTGTTTTTT